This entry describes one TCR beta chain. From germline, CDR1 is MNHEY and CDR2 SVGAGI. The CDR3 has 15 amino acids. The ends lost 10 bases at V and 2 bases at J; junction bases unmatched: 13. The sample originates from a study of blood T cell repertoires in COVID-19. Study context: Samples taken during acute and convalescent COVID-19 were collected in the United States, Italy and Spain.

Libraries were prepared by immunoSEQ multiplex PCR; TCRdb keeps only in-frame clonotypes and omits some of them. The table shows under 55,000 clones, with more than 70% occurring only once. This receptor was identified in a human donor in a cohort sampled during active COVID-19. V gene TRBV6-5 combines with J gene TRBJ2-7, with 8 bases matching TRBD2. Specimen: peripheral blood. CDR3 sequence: CATAGGDISTYEQYF. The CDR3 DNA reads TGTGCCACCGCCGGGGGGGACATCTCGACCTACGAGCAGTACTTC.